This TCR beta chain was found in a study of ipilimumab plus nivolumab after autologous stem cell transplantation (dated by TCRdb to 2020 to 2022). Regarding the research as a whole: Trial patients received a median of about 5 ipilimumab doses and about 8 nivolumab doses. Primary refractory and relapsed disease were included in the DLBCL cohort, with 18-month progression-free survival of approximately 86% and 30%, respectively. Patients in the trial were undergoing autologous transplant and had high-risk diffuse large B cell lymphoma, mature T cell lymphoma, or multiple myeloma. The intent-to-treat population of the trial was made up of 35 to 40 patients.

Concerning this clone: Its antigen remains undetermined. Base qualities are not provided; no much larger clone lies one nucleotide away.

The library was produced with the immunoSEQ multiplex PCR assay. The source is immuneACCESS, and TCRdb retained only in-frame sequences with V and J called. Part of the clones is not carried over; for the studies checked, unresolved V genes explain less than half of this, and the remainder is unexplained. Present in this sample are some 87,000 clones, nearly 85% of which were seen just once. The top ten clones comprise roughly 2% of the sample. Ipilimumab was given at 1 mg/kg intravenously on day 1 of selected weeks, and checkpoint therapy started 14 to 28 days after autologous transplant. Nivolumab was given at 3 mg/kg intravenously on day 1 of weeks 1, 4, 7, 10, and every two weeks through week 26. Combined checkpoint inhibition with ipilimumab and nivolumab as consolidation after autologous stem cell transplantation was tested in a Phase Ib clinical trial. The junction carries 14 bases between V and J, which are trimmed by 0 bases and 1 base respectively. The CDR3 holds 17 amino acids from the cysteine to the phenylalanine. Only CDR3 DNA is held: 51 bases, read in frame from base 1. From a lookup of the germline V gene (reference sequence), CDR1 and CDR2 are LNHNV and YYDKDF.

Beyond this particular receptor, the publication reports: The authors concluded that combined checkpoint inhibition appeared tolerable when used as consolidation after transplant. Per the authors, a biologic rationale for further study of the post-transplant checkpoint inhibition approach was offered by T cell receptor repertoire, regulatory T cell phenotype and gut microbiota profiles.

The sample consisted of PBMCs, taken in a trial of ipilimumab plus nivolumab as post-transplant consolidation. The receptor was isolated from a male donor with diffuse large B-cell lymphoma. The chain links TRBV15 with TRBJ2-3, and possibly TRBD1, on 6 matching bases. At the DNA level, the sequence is TGTGCCACCAGCAGAGATAGGGCAGGGGCAGGCACAGATACGCAGTATTTT. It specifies CATSRDRAGAGTDTQYF.